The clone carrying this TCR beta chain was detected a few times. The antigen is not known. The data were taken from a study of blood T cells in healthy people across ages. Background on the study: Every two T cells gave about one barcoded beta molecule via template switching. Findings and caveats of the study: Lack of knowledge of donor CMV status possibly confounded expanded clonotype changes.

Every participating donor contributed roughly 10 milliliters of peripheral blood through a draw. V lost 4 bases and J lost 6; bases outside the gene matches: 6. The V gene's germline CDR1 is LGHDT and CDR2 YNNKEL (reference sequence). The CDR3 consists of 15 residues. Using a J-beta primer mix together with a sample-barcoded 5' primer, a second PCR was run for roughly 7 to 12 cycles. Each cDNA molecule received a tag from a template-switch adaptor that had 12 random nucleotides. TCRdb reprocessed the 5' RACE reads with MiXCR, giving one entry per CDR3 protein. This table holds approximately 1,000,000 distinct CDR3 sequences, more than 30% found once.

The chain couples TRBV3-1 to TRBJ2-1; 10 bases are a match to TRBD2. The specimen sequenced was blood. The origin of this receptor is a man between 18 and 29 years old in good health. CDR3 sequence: CASSPLGTSVNEQFF. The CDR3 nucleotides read TGTGCCAGCAGCCCTCTTGGGACTAGCGTCAATGAGCAGTTCTTC.